In this sample, the clone carrying this T cell receptor (beta chain) turned up a few times. What it binds is unknown. The germline V gene encodes CDR1 SGDLS and CDR2 YYNGEE. The CDR3 sequence is 17 residues long. The V gene lost 0 bases and the J gene lost 1 base, with 16 bases spanning the gap. The sample is drawn from a study of blood T cells in healthy people across ages. Background on the study: For every two T cells, template switching captured about one barcoded beta molecule. Study-wide findings and caveats: Older age coincided with a roughly linear decline in TCR beta diversity per million T cells. The study found TCR beta diversity correlated strongly with naive T cell percentage. The long-lived group displayed more naive CD4+ cells, plus higher diversity, than the aged donors did.

The authors ran a second PCR of about 7 to 12 cycles using a sample-barcoded 5' primer and a J-beta primer mix. TCRdb itself ran the 5' RACE reads through MiXCR, one entry per CDR3 protein. The table has about 640,000 distinct CDR3 sequences, under 70% seen once. The source is a man aged 55 to 70 in good health. The sequenced material came from blood. The genes are TRBV9 and TRBJ1-1, with no clear D. In DNA form, the CDR3 reads TGTGCCAGCAGCGTAGGCAGCTCTTCCGGCCCGAACACTGAAGCTTTCTTT. Translating it yields CASSVGSSSGPNTEAFF.